Below, 21 T cell receptor beta chains from the same sample are listed, as sequenced in a study of shared clonotypes between healthy human individuals. In the naive CD8 group, cells lacked CD45RO and were positively selected for CCR7, so terminally differentiated effector memory CD45RA+ cells were left out. The protocol was immunoSEQ multiplex PCR, while the TCRdb copy is restricted to in-frame clones and leaves out a portion. The sample shows about 1,800,000 clones, about 95% of them seen only once. The specimen sequenced was naive CD8+ T cells sorted from blood. These receptors were obtained from a man aged 18-30 years in good health.

The CDR3 loop reads CASSEAYPEEQYF. The DNA of the CDR3 is TGTGCCAGCAGTGAAGCGTATCCGGAGGAGCAGTACTTC. This chain uses TRBV6-1 with TRBJ2-7; D gene ambiguous. V was clipped by 0 bases and J by 7 bases, with 10 bases between them. Germline assignment: CDR1 MNHNS and CDR2 SASEGT. The CDR3 runs 13 residues.

The chain uses TRBV15 and TRBJ2-7, with TRBD1 matching over 10 bases. Germline values: CDR1 LNHNV, CDR2 YYDKDF (reference sequence). The CDR3 covers 14 residues. V lost 8 bases to trimming and J lost 6 bases; unmatched junction nucleotides: 10. CDR3 sequence (DNA): TGTGCCACCGCCATTGACAGGGGGCAGCTCGAGCAGTACTTC. Amino acid sequence: CATAIDRGQLEQYF.

A word on this clone: The sample holds other DNA sequences that translate to the same CDR3. The rearrangement uses TRBV6-5 and TRBJ1-1; D is unclear. V shed 2 bases and J shed 5 bases, with 9 bases lying between them. The germline V gene encodes CDR1 MNHEY and CDR2 SVGAGI. The CDR3 is made up of 13 amino acids. In DNA, the CDR3 is TGTGCCAGCAGTTACGGTGGCGGGACTGAAGCTTTCTTT. Encoded protein: CASSYGGGTEAFF.

V gene TRBV9 combines with J gene TRBJ2-7; TRBD2 agrees at 11 bases. The CDR3 extends over 16 amino acids. J was trimmed by 2 bases and V by 0 bases; bases with no gene match: 4. The V gene's germline CDR1 is SGDLS and CDR2 YYNGEE. CDR3 loop: CASSVGLAGSTYEQYF. Written as DNA, the CDR3 is TGTGCCAGCAGCGTAGGACTAGCGGGGAGTACCTACGAGCAGTACTTC.

This sequence joins TRBV6-5 and TRBJ2-7; 8 nucleotides line up with TRBD1. After removal of 2 bases from V and 3 bases from J, the junction contained 6 bases not matched to a gene. CDR1 is MNHEY, CDR2 SVGAGI, per germline. The CDR3 is made up of 15 amino acids. The CDR3 region is CASSYDWDRSYEQYF. CDR3 in DNA: TGTGCCAGCAGTTACGACTGGGACAGGAGCTACGAGCAGTACTTC.

The J gene is TRBJ2-2, the V gene TRBV6-5; the match to TRBD1 covers 8 bases. V was pared by 6 bases and J by 4 bases, with 7 bases of the junction left unmatched. Germline CDR1 MNHEY, CDR2 SVGAGI. The CDR3 contains 15 residues. The CDR3 sequence is CASRTGTGLTGELFF. Written as DNA, the CDR3 is TGTGCCAGCAGGACCGGGACAGGCCTCACCGGGGAGCTGTTTTTT.

Here the CDR3 DNA reads TGTGCCTGGAGTACAGGGGTAGGGGGAACTGAAGCTTTCTTT. Amino acids: CAWSTGVGGTEAFF. V is TRBV30 and J is TRBJ1-1, with 7 positions matching TRBD1. This CDR3 spans 14 amino acids. Germline V gene data show CDR1 as GTSNPN and CDR2 as SVGIG (reference sequence). The junction had 8 bases not matched to a gene; V was cut back by 2 bases and J by 5 bases. The whole variable domain, remainder taken from reference TRBV30 and TRBJ1-1, is SQTIHQWPATLVQPVGSPLSLECTVEGTSNPNLYWYRQAAGRGLQLLFYSVGIGQISSEVPQNLSASRPQDRQFILSSKKLLLSDSGFYLCAWSTGVGGTEAFFGQGTRLTVV.

The rearrangement links TRBV7-6 to TRBJ2-3, with D maybe TRBD1 (6 bases). Trimming took off 5 bases at V and 1 base at J, with 16 bases between the two ends. The CDR3 spans 16 residues. The germline V gene has CDR1 SGHVS and CDR2 FNYEAQ. The DNA for the CDR3 is TGTGCCAGCAGCCCTCTCTGGGGGCCGGGCACAGATACGCAGTATTTT. Translation gives CASSPLWGPGTDTQYF.

V usage is TRBV7-9 and J usage is TRBJ2-3; D uncertain. The germline V and J ends were trimmed by 4 bases and 5 bases, with 13 bases remaining between them. Per the germline V gene, CDR1 is SEHNR and CDR2 is FQNEAQ (reference sequence). CDR3 length equals 14 residues. CDR3 nucleotides: TGTGCCAGCAGCTCTAGTCTCGAGAGAGATACGCAGTATTTT. It translates to CASSSSLERDTQYF. Drawing the rest from reference TRBV7-9 and TRBJ2-3, the complete variable domain is DTGVSQNPRHKITKRGQNVTFRCDPISEHNRLYWYRQTLGQGPEFLTYFQNEAQLEKSRLLSDRFSAERPKGSFSTLEIQRTEQGDSAMYLCASSSSLERDTQYFGPGTRLTVL.

The V call is TRBV11-2, the J call TRBJ2-2, with D possibly TRBD2 on 6 matching bases. The CDR3 loop spans 17 amino acids. CDR1 and CDR2 from the germline V gene are SGHAT and FQNNGV. Trimming pared 5 bases from V and 7 bases from J, leaving 23 bases between. CDR3 protein: CASSQLAVGTGSGELFF. Here the CDR3 DNA reads TGTGCCAGCAGCCAACTGGCCGTCGGGACTGGAAGCGGGGAGCTGTTTTTT.

Comments on this clone: The same CDR3 also results from other DNA sequences found in this sample. The rearrangement uses TRBV7-9 and TRBJ2-2; a possible D gene is TRBD1 (6 bases). Germline loops: CDR1 SEHNR, CDR2 FQNEAQ (reference sequence). The CDR3 length is 14 residues. V dropped 1 base and J dropped 5 bases, with 8 bases sitting between them. The CDR3 reads CASSLVTGTGELFF. DNA for the CDR3: TGTGCCAGCAGCTTAGTGACAGGTACCGGGGAGCTGTTTTTT.

The chain uses TRBV30 and TRBJ1-1; the match to TRBD1 covers 9 bases. The CDR3 is made up of 16 amino acids. Germline CDR1 and CDR2: GTSNPN and SVGIG (reference sequence). Losses at the gene ends were 2 bases for V and 5 bases for J; bases not matched to a gene: 12. The CDR3 sequence is CAWSPRTGEGKTEAFF. Written as DNA, the CDR3 is TGTGCCTGGAGTCCCCGGACAGGGGAGGGTAAGACTGAAGCTTTCTTT.

The chain employs TRBV28 and TRBJ2-3; D remains ambiguous. The germline V and J ends were trimmed by 3 bases and 4 bases, with 11 bases remaining between them. Germline values: CDR1 MDHEN, CDR2 SYDVKM. The CDR3 runs 14 residues. The DNA of the CDR3 is TGTGCCAGCAGTTTGCGGCCCATGGCAGATACGCAGTATTTT. This sequence encodes CASSLRPMADTQYF.

This chain uses TRBV18 with TRBJ1-4; no firm D call. With 8 bases removed from V and 8 bases from J, the gap between germline ends came to 15 bases. CDR1 KGHSH and CDR2 LQKENI come from the germline V gene. This CDR3 is built from 13 residues. CDR3: CASRTAYGEKLFF. As DNA, the CDR3 is TGTGCCAGCAGAACGGCTTATGGGGAAAAACTGTTTTTT.

V and J are TRBV19 and TRBJ2-3; 10 nucleotides match TRBD2. This CDR3 has 16 amino acids. Germline CDR1 and CDR2: LNHDA and SQIVND (reference sequence). The J segment lost 1 base and the V segment lost 6 bases, leaving 7 bases of the junction unmatched. The CDR3: CASSPRTSGGTDTQYF. The CDR3 DNA is TGTGCCAGTAGCCCCAGGACTAGCGGAGGCACAGATACGCAGTATTTT.

The chain couples TRBV9 to TRBJ2-1; either TRBD1 or TRBD2 may supply D (5 bases each). CDR1 and CDR2 from the germline V gene are SGDLS and YYNGEE. The CDR3 contains 16 residues. V dropped 5 bases and J dropped 4 bases, with 19 bases sitting between them. The CDR3 region is CASSESGTHQYNEQFF. In DNA form, the CDR3 reads TGTGCCAGCAGTGAATCCGGGACGCACCAATACAATGAGCAGTTCTTC.

For this clone: Other nucleotide sequences in the sample specify the same CDR3. This sequence joins TRBV5-1 and TRBJ1-1; D is undetermined. This CDR3 contains 13 residues. Germline values: CDR1 SGHRS, CDR2 YFSETQ. V was cut by 0 bases and J by 4 bases, with 7 bases left in between. The chain's CDR3 is CASSLGVSTEAFF. The CDR3 DNA reads TGCGCCAGCAGCTTGGGAGTGAGCACTGAAGCTTTCTTT. Using reference TRBV5-1 and TRBJ1-1 for the parts outside the CDR3, the full variable domain is KAGVTQTPRYLIKTRGQQVTLSCSPISGHRSVSWYQQTPGQGLQFLFEYFSETQRNKGNFPGRFSGRQFSNSRSEMNVSTLELGDSALYLCASSLGVSTEAFFGQGTRLTVV.

The chain employs TRBV6-5 and TRBJ1-4, with TRBD1 matching over 8 bases. The CDR3 totals 14 residues. V was pared by 6 bases and J by 7 bases, with 7 bases of the junction left unmatched. Germline V gives CDR1 MNHEY, CDR2 SVGAGI. In DNA, the CDR3 is TGTGCCAGCAGCCTACAGGGGGGGGGTGAAAAACTGTTTTTT. It yields the protein CASSLQGGGEKLFF.

The chain employs TRBV4-3 and TRBJ2-7; 7 bases map to TRBD2. There are 16 residues in the CDR3. CDR1 is LGHNA, CDR2 YSLEER, per germline. Trimming removed 0 bases from V and 6 bases from J; junction bases left unmatched: 11. The CDR3 DNA follows: TGCGCCAGCAGCCAAGAGGGGGGGGGACCTCTTGGCGAGCAGTACTTC. It is translated as CASSQEGGGPLGEQYF.

The rearrangement uses TRBV7-2 and TRBJ2-7; 15 nucleotides agree with TRBD2. Germline V gene sequence: CDR1 SGHTA, CDR2 FQGNSA. The V and J ends lost 1 base and 0 bases, in that order; junction bases with no gene match: 7. The CDR3 is 19 amino acids. The CDR3 nucleotides are TGTGCCAGCAGCTTAGGGGGGACTAGCGGGAGGTCCCCCTCCTACGAGCAGTACTTC. Amino acid sequence: CASSLGGTSGRSPSYEQYF.

The rearrangement uses TRBV27 and TRBJ1-1, with D unresolved. Germline CDR1 MNHEY, CDR2 SMNVEV (reference sequence). This CDR3 comprises 15 residues. Trimming removed 3 bases at V and 4 bases at J, with 15 bases between. This chain's CDR3 is CASSLIFGVGTEAFF. CDR3 nucleotides: TGTGCCAGCAGTTTGATTTTCGGGGTGGGCACTGAAGCTTTCTTT.